A selection of T cell receptor beta chains follows, all from one sample in a study of blood T cell repertoires in COVID-19. The data were produced by immunoSEQ multiplex PCR, yet TCRdb's version contains in-frame clones alone and is incomplete. In the table there are roughly 180,000 clones, over 70% of which are singletons. The sample was peripheral blood. The receptors shown here come from a woman aged 40-49 years with COVID-19, enrolled during active disease. The conserved cysteine and the conserved F or W are not part of the CDR3 here.

V | length | CDR3
TRBV27 | 12 | ASSLKGRDQPQH
TRBV19 | 14 | ASSMGRDSRNSPLH
TRBV5-1 | 13 | ASRTSGDVTGELF
TRBV21-1 | 10 | ASSEDSIEQY
TRBV19 | 11 | ASIGLAGGHPY
TRBV13 | 11 | ASSSLGGHEQY
TRBV18 | 12 | ASSPPTTYTEAF
TRBV11-3 | 17 | ASSPSSGLAGEYTGELF
TRBV7-9 | 13 | ASSSQTGNTGELF
TRBV10-3 | 13 | AISSRDSPIGPQH
TRBV6-1 | 13 | ASSEGQLDTDTQY
TRBV5-6 | 13 | ASSLRAGAQNTQY
TRBV5-1 | 12 | ASSSGQAGETQY
TRBV18 | 12 | ASSPGTGYNEQF
TRBV5-1 | 11 | ASSWRGVVEQF
TRBV5-1 | 13 | ASSFGSASYNEQF
TRBV3-1/TRBV3-2 | 13 | ASRPGTGPTGELF
TRBV27 | 10 | ASSVPGTEAF
TRBV28 | 13 | ASSSSGALTDTQY
TRBV5-4 | 12 | ASSLERGPSPLH
TRBV3-1/TRBV3-2 | 14 | ASSPDGQGRNTEAF
TRBV25-1 | 9 | ASSESYGYT
TRBV24-1 | 13 | ATSDFPTRTDTQY
TRBV6-4 | 13 | ASSGLAGDSNEQF
TRBV28 | 14 | ASSLPTSGSRNEQF
TRBV5-4 | 14 | ASSLGTSGKTDTQY
TRBV11-3 | 10 | ASSLRTGEQY
TRBV19 | 15 | ASSPGQGRTYNSPLH
TRBV28 | 12 | ASDGSYRGHGYT
TRBV5-4 | 11 | ASSRLDQDEQY
TRBV5-4 | 13 | ASSADRVNTGELF
TRBV19 | 12 | ASSIFQVIYEQY
TRBV6-5 | 11 | ASTRALTYEQY
TRBV9 | 13 | ASSEGASATYEQY
TRBV18 | 13 | ASSPRASGVEPQH
TRBV3-1/TRBV3-2 | 13 | ASSPPLAPPETQY
TRBV6-5 | 12 | ASTLVAGGGEQY
TRBV18 | 12 | ASSRVDRNTEAF
TRBV6-6 | 13 | ASMPLQGSGNTIY
TRBV3-1/TRBV3-2 | 13 | ASSPFSGSSYEQY
TRBV21-1 | 13 | ASSSDKQGGNGYT
TRBV29-1 | 10 | SVTGDGNTIY
TRBV14 | 14 | ASSQDLGTRQETQY
TRBV11-3 | 12 | ASSLVPGTYEQY
TRBV6-5 | 11 | ASHGGAWTEAF
TRBV3-1/TRBV3-2 | 13 | ASSQERGSYNEQF
TRBV9 | 18 | ASSNLIRGSGGAPTDTQY
TRBV3-1/TRBV3-2 | 13 | ASSPGQRSDSPLH